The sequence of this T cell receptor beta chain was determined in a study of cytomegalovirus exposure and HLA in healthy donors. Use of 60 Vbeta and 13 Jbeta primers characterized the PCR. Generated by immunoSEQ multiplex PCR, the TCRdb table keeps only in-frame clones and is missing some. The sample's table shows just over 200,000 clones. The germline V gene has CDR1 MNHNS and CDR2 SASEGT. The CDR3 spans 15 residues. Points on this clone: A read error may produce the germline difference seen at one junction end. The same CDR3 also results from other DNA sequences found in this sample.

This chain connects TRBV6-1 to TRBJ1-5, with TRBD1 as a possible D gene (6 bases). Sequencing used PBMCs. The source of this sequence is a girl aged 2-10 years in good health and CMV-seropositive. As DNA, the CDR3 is TGCGCCAGCAGTGAACAGGGAACGAGCAATCAGCCCCAGCATTTT. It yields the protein CASSEQGTSNQPQHF.